What follows describes a single TCR beta chain. What this receptor recognizes is not known. No quality values exist for individual bases; no much larger clone is one base distant. Library preparation employed the immunoSEQ multiplex PCR assay. The authors processed their data as follows. A statistical classification framework was built to diagnose cytomegalovirus status from the catalog of TCR beta chain sequences. TCRdb obtained this table from immuneACCESS and retained in-frame rearrangements with V and J assigned. These tables miss some clones; where compared with another copy, unresolved V genes account for less than half of the shortfall, and the remainder is unexplained. That table furnishes V, J and clone size, whereas the DNA furnished D and trimming. The sample table shows 210,000 or so clones, and just over 85% are seen once. 2.9% of the sample goes to the ten largest clones. These data are taken from a study of cytomegalovirus exposure and HLA in healthy donors (dated by TCRdb to about 2017). Some background on the complete study: According to a later analysis, one platform produced both the 120 validation repertoires and the approximately 670 repertoires of the first cohort. The aim of the study was to test whether cataloging public T cell receptors could identify signatures of past pathogen exposure. Besides the first cohort of approximately 670 subjects, a separate validation cohort made up of roughly 120 different subjects was used. The study combined high-throughput TCR immunosequencing, statistical association of individual TCRs with disease status, and machine learning to predict cytomegalovirus infection status. On the study overall, not on this receptor specifically: In vitro tests confirmed that a few of the cytomegalovirus-associated TCR beta chains recognize cytomegalovirus antigens. The authors suggested that the approach could potentially be extended to other disease states and immunological phenotypes. The study listed approximately 160 TCR beta chains as associated with cytomegalovirus. Cytomegalovirus status was reported to be diagnosed by the classifier with high specificity and sensitivity in both the original and validation cohorts. While some public TCRs were present in many individuals, most TCR sequences turned up only very rarely across donors. Of the cluster scores, 90% to 95% were above 0 in a later analysis, which found that TCRs clustered in the first cohort also tended to co-occur in the 95 to 150 validation repertoires. All 120 or so repertoires were used to score co-occurrence in the validation cohort in a later analysis, because that analysis had no HLA typing for the cohort.

Separate from the roughly 650-subject first cohort, the validation cohort of 120 subjects was the group to which the donors belonged. CDR1 and CDR2, looked up from the germline V gene, are WSHSY and SAAADI. The CDR3 runs 11 amino acids, cysteine and phenylalanine included. Kept here is only the CDR3 DNA, which spans 33 bases and is read in frame from base 1. Cut back by 7 bases and 3 bases, the V and J ends lie 4 bases apart. The clonotype originates from a woman between 18 and 30 years old in good health and CMV-seronegative. The rearrangement joined TRBV10-2 to TRBJ2-1; no D gene can be assigned with confidence. Sequenced sample: PBMCs. In nucleotide form, the sequence is TGCGCCAGCACCTACTACAATGAGCAGTTCTTC. Its protein reads: CASTYYNEQFF.